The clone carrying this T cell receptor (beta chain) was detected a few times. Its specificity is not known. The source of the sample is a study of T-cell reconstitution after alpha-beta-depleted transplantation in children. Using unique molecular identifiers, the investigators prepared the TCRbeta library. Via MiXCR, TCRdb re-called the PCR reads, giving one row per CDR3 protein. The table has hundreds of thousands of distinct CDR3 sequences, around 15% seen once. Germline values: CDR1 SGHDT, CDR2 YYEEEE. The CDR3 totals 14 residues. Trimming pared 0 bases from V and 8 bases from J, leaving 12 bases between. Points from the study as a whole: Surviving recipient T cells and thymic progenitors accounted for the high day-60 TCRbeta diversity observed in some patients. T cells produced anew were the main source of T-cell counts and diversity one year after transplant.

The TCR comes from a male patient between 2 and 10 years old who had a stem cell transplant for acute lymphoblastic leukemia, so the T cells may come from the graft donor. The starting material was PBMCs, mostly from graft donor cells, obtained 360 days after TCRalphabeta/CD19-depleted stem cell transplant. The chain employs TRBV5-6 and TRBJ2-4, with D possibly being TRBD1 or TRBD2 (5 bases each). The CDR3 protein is CASSLVARGYIQYF. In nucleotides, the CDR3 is TGTGCCAGCAGCTTGGTGGCGAGGGGTTACATTCAGTACTTC.